This T cell receptor beta chain is drawn from a study of early T cells in non-severe SARS-CoV-2 infection. This clonotype is classed as medium-sized. Attachment of unique molecular identifiers was made to individual cDNA molecules. TCRdb reprocessed the 5' RACE reads via MiXCR and lists one record per CDR3 protein. The sample lists 70,000 to 90,000 distinct CDR3 sequences, 10% to 15% occurring once. This CDR3 spans 12 amino acids. V lost 5 bases, J lost 2 bases, and 7 bases lay in between. Looked up from germline, CDR1 is DFQATT and CDR2 is SNEGSKA (reference sequence). The genes are TRBV20-1 and TRBJ1-5, with unresolved D. The origin of this receptor is an adult who was a healthcare worker with PCR-confirmed SARS-CoV-2 infection or an uninfected control (not recorded which). Material for sequencing was whole blood. CDR3 residues: CSAEDGNQPQHF. The CDR3 region has the DNA TGCAGTGCTGAAGACGGCAATCAGCCCCAGCATTTT.